This T cell receptor beta chain appears in the sequencing data of a study of T cell changes during pregnancy in multiple sclerosis. Assay used: immunoSEQ multiplex PCR; TCRdb lists only in-frame clones, some missing. Altogether about 40,000 clones are present, 75% to 95% being singletons, with the ten largest covering approximately 8.4%. This clonotype was sampled from a female donor with multiple sclerosis, enrolled in a pregnancy study. The sequencing used CD8+ T cells from peripheral blood mononuclear cells, collected before pregnancy.

The CDR3 DNA sequence: TGCGCCAGCAGTGAACTAGTCAAGAGGACAGAAAGCTCCTACGAGCAGTACTTC. Its protein product is CASSELVKRTESSYEQYF. This sequence joins TRBV10-2 and TRBJ2-7; weak D call: TRBD1 (6 bases). The CDR3 extends over 18 amino acids. V lost 3 bases, J lost 0 bases, and 21 bases lay in between. Germline assignment: CDR1 WSHSY and CDR2 SAAADI.